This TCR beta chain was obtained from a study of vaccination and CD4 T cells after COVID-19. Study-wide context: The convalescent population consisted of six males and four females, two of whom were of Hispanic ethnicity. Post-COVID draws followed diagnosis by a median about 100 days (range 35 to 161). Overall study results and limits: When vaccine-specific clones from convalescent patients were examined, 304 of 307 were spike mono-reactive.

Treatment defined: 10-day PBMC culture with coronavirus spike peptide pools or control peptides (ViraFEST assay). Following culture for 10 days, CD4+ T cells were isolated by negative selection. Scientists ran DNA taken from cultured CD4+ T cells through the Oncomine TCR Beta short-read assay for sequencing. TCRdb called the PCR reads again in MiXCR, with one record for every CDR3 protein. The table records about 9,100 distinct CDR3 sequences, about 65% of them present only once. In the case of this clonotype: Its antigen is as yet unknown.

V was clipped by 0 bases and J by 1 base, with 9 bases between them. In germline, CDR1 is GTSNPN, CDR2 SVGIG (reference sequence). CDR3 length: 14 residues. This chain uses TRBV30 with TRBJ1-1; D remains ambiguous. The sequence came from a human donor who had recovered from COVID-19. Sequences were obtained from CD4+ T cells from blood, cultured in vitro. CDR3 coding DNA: TGTGCCTGGAGTGTACGGCGGGGGAACACTGAAGCTTTCTTT. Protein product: CAWSVRRGNTEAFF.